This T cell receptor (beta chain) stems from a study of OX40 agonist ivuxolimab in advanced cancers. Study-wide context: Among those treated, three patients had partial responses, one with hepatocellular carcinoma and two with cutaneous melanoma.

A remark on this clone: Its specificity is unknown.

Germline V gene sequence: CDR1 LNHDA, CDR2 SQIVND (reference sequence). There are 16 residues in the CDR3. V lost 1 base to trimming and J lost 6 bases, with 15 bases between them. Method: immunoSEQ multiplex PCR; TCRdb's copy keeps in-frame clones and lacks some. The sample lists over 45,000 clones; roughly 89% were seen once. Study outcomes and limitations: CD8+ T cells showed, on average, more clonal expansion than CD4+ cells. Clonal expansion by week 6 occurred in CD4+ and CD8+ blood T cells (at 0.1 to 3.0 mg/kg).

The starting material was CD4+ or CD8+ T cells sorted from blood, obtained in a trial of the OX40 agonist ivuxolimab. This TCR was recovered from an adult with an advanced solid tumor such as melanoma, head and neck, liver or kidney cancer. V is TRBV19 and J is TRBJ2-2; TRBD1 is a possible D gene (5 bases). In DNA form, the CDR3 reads TGTGCCAGTAGTATAGTAGACAGCCCCCGCGCCGGGGAGCTGTTTTTT. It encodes CASSIVDSPRAGELFF.